This T cell receptor (beta chain) derives from a study of blood T cell repertoires in COVID-19. Study background: From the United States, Italy and Spain came samples of acute and convalescent COVID-19. In each case, the material was cDNA or gDNA derived from T cells, B-cell-depleted T cells, or PBMCs.

This CDR3 region has 16 residues. Trimming at V came to 3 bases and at J to 4 bases, leaving 10 bases not matched to a gene. Germline V gene sequence: CDR1 SGHTA, CDR2 FQGNSA. In the original workflow: Nucleated cell counts were estimated from reference gene primer amplification. TCRdb keeps only in-frame clones here, not all; method: immunoSEQ multiplex PCR. The V and J calls and the clone size are those of that table, but D and trimming were determined from the DNA. The sample holds more than 200,000 clones; roughly 90% are singletons and the top ten take more than 1.5%. The receptor was derived from a man in his sixties or seventies with acute or convalescent COVID-19. V usage is TRBV7-2 and J usage is TRBJ2-3, with 7 bases aligning to TRBD2. Material for sequencing was peripheral blood. The CDR3 loop reads CASSFRVGGSSDTQYF. The DNA of the CDR3 is TGTGCCAGCAGCTTCCGAGTGGGCGGGAGCTCAGATACGCAGTATTTT.